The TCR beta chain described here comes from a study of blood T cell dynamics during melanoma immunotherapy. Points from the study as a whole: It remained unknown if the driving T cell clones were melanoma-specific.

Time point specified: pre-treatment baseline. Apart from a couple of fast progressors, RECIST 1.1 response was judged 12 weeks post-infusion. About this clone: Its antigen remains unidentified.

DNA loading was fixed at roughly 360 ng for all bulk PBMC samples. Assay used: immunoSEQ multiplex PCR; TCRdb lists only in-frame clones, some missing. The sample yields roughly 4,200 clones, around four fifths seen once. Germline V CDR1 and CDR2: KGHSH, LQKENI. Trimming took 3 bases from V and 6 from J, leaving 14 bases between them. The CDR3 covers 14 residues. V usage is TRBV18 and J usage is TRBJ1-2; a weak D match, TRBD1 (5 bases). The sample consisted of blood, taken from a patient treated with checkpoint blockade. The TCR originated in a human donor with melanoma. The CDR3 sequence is CASSPDGWGDGYTF. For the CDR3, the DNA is TGTGCCAGCTCACCGGACGGTTGGGGCGATGGCTACACCTTC. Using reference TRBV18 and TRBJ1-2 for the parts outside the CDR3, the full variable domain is NAGVMQNPRHLVRRRGQEARLRCSPMKGHSHVYWYRQLPEEGLKFMVYLQKENIIDESGMPKERFSAEFPKEGPSILRIQQVVRGDSAAYFCASSPDGWGDGYTFGSGTRLTVV.